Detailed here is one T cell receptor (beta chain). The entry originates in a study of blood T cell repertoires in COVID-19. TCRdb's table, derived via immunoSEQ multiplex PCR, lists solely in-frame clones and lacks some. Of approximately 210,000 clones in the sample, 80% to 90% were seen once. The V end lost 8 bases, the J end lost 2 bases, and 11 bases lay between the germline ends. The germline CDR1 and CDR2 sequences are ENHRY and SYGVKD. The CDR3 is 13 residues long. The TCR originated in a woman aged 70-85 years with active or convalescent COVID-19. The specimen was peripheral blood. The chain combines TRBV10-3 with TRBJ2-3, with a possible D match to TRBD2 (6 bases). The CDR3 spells CAIHGGNTDTQYF. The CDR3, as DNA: TGTGCCATCCACGGGGGAAACACAGATACGCAGTATTTT.